This TCR beta chain stems from a study of chemoradiotherapy in HPV16-positive cancers. Concerning this clone: Its target is not known.

Regarding the study as a whole: Only two HPV16-positive patients supplied the functional HPV-specificity definition.

Libraries were prepared by immunoSEQ multiplex PCR; TCRdb keeps only in-frame clonotypes and omits some of them. This table has 12,000 to 15,000 clones, roughly 69% appearing once. This clonotype was obtained from a human donor with HPV-associated anogenital cancer. Sampling took place from a patient who underwent chemoradiotherapy.

CDR3 in amino acids: CASRETGQTNYGYTF. The CDR3 DNA reads TGTGCCAGCAGGGAGACGGGACAGACTAACTATGGCTACACCTTC. The chain uses TRBV6-5 and TRBJ1-2; 7 nucleotides match TRBD1. Germline V gene lookup returns CDR1 MNHEY and CDR2 SVGAGI. The CDR3 has 15 amino acids. J gave up 0 bases and V 6 bases, and 7 bases lay outside the gene matches.